The entry that follows covers one T cell receptor beta chain sequence. Its antigen remains unidentified. This sample is drawn from a study of T cell repertoires in cytomegalovirus infection. Across the whole study: Matching HLA type and CMV infection were both indicated by public TCR beta signatures.

General study results and limits: Carriers of CMV plus the relevant HLA were identified by cumulative public TCR beta family frequency. Ex vivo responses were dominated by HLA-C-restricted CMV-specific TCR beta clonotypes.

Germline CDR1 and CDR2: SGHRS and YFSETQ. J was trimmed by 7 bases and V by 0 bases; bases with no gene match: 2. The CDR3 is 15 residues long. One entry per CDR3 protein, called by TCRdb with MiXCR from the reads. The data hold a few hundred thousand distinct CDR3 sequences, with roughly 29% observed a single time. The rearrangement joins TRBV5-1 to TRBJ2-2, with TRBD2 matching over 11 bases. The sequence derives from a human donor in good health (CMV status not recorded). Some clones in this sample may be carry-over from other donors' samples. The material sequenced was PBMCs. In nucleotides, the CDR3 is TGCGCCAGCAGCTTGGGGACTAGCGGGCTCGGGGAGCTGTTTTTT. It specifies CASSLGTSGLGELFF.